Listed here are 28 T cell receptor beta chains from one sample, sequenced in a study of blood T cell repertoires in COVID-19. Data came from immunoSEQ multiplex PCR; TCRdb stores just in-frame clones and leaves some out. The sample lists around 260,000 clones, 86% occurring once. The specimen sequenced was peripheral blood. Receptors were obtained from a woman aged 30 to 39 with active or convalescent COVID-19.

The chain couples TRBV7-8 to TRBJ2-5, with 13 bases fitting TRBD2. This CDR3 comprises 17 residues. V gave up 4 bases and J gave up 4 bases; unmatched junction bases: 9. CDR1 and CDR2 from the germline V gene are SGHVS and FQNEAQ. The CDR3 coding sequence is TGTGCCAGCAGCTGGCGACTAGCGGGGGGAGGTTCAGAGACCCAGTACTTC. This sequence encodes CASSWRLAGGGSETQYF.

The V and J genes are TRBV27 and TRBJ2-3, with D possibly matching TRBD1 (6 bases). V was trimmed by 5 bases and J by 6 bases, leaving 18 bases between them. The germline V gene has CDR1 MNHEY and CDR2 SMNVEV (reference sequence). The CDR3 is made up of 15 amino acids. CDR3: CASSNSRHQGDTQYF. CDR3 nucleotide sequence: TGTGCCAGCAGTAACTCACGACATCAGGGGGATACGCAGTATTTT.

V and J are TRBV5-4 and TRBJ1-1, with 7 bases aligning to TRBD1. The CDR3 extends over 13 amino acids. Unmatched junction bases numbered 1, after V lost 1 base and J lost 4 bases. In germline, CDR1 is SGHNT, CDR2 YYREEE (reference sequence). The CDR3 spells CASSLQGGTEAFF. The DNA for the CDR3 is TGTGCCAGCAGCTTGCAGGGGGGCACTGAAGCTTTCTTT.

The CDR3: CASSLKLAGGNIQYF. In nucleotides, the CDR3 is TGTGCCAGCAGCTTAAAGCTCGCGGGCGGAAACATTCAGTACTTC. The chain uses TRBV7-2 and TRBJ2-4; weak D call: TRBD2 (5 bases). The CDR3 loop spans 15 amino acids. The germline V gene has CDR1 SGHTA and CDR2 FQGNSA. The V end was cut by 2 bases, the J end by 6 bases, with 14 bases between.

J is TRBJ2-3 and V is TRBV2; TRBD2 might be the D (5 bases). V dropped 0 bases and J dropped 1 base, with 8 bases sitting between them. The CDR3 is 15 residues long. CDR1 is SNHLY and CDR2 is FYNNEI in the germline V gene. The CDR3 DNA reads TGTGCCAGCAGTGAAGCCGGGGTCGGCACAGATACGCAGTATTTT. Its protein product is CASSEAGVGTDTQYF. The full variable domain, rest sourced from reference TRBV2 and TRBJ2-3, is EPEVTQTPSHQVTQMGQEVILRCVPISNHLYFYWYRQILGQKVEFLVSFYNNEISEKSEIFDDQFSVERPDGSNFTLKIRSTKLEDSAMYFCASSEAGVGTDTQYFGPGTRLTVL.

The chain couples TRBV29-1 to TRBJ2-3; 13 bases are shared with TRBD2. The CDR3 length is 14 residues. Trimming took 4 bases from V and 3 from J; bases not matched to a gene: 1. CDR1 SQVTM and CDR2 ANQGSEA come from the germline V gene. CDR3 sequence: CSVVGLAGTDTQYF. In DNA form, the CDR3 reads TGCAGCGTTGTGGGACTAGCGGGGACAGATACGCAGTATTTT.

The CDR3: CASSSQSEGGEQFF. The CDR3 nucleotides read TGTGCCAGCAGTTCCCAATCGGAAGGGGGTGAGCAGTTCTTC. The gene calls are TRBV6-4 and TRBJ2-1; a weak D match, TRBD1 (6 bases). V dropped 5 bases and J dropped 9 bases, with 17 bases sitting between them. Per germline, CDR1 MRHNA and CDR2 SNTAGT. The CDR3 length is 14 residues.

Written as DNA, the CDR3 is TGTGCCAGCAGCCAGGCCCTAGTTTCCTCCTACGAGCAGTACTTC. This gives the protein CASSQALVSSYEQYF. This sequence joins TRBV3-1 (or the pseudogene TRBV3-2) and TRBJ2-7; D gene uncertain. Germline lookup yields CDR1 LGHDT and CDR2 YNNKEL (reference sequence). Between the trimmed V and J ends, which lost 3 bases and 0 bases, there was a span of 12 bases. CDR3 length equals 15 residues.

The chain couples TRBV6-5 to TRBJ1-6; 7 bases fit TRBD1. Germline V CDR1 and CDR2: MNHEY, SVGAGI. The CDR3 runs 16 residues. Losses at the gene ends were 2 bases for V and 6 bases for J; bases not matched to a gene: 7. CDR3 DNA: TGTGCCAGCAGTTACGCCCCGACAGGGTTTAATTCACCCCTCCACTTT. It encodes CASSYAPTGFNSPLHF.

This clone has more than one count but fewer than ten. This sequence joins TRBV2 and TRBJ1-4; D unresolved. Per germline, CDR1 SNHLY and CDR2 FYNNEI. Trimming cost V 5 bases and J 3 bases, with 10 bases left between them. CDR3 length equals 14 residues. The CDR3 bases are TGTGCCAGCAGTCGTGGCCAGGCTAATGAAAAACTGTTTTTT. Translating it yields CASSRGQANEKLFF.

This clone was observed a few times. The chain couples TRBV3-1 (or the pseudogene TRBV3-2) to TRBJ2-1; D is unclear. The germline V and J ends were trimmed by 4 bases and 8 bases, with 6 bases remaining between them. From germline, CDR1 is LGHDT and CDR2 YNNKEL (reference sequence). This CDR3 has 11 amino acids. The CDR3 here is CASSLTDEQFF. The CDR3 region has the DNA TGTGCCAGCAGCCTTACAGATGAGCAGTTCTTC.

This chain uses TRBV19 with TRBJ2-2; unclear D gene. Trimming left V 5 bases short and J 9 bases short, with 16 bases between. The CDR3 is 14 amino acids. From germline, CDR1 is LNHDA and CDR2 SQIVND (reference sequence). CDR3 sequence reads: CASSPDPGVRELFF. The CDR3 nucleotides read TGTGCCAGTAGTCCTGACCCCGGAGTTAGGGAGCTGTTTTTT.

The chain is built from TRBV19 and TRBJ2-3, with TRBD2 as a possible D gene (6 bases). The CDR3 is made up of 13 amino acids. V gave up 6 bases and J gave up 2 bases, with 9 bases separating them. From germline, CDR1 is LNHDA and CDR2 SQIVND (reference sequence). CDR3 region: CASRRDSTDTQYF. CDR3 in DNA: TGTGCCAGTAGGAGGGACTCCACAGATACGCAGTATTTT.

J is TRBJ1-1 and V is TRBV6-6, with 7 nucleotides matching TRBD1. Germline lookup yields CDR1 MNHNY and CDR2 SVGAGI (reference sequence). Trimming took 6 bases from V and 2 from J; bases not matched to a gene: 6. The CDR3 is made up of 14 amino acids. The CDR3 reads CASSIGQVNTEAFF. Written as DNA, the CDR3 is TGTGCCAGCAGCATAGGACAGGTCAACACTGAAGCTTTCTTT.

This chain uses TRBV10-3 with TRBJ2-6; 9 bases fit TRBD2. The V gene end was trimmed by 4 bases and the J gene end by 1 base; junction bases not matched to a gene: 5. The V gene's germline CDR1 is ENHRY and CDR2 SYGVKD. The CDR3 is made up of 17 amino acids. DNA of the CDR3: TGTGCCATCAGTGTCTCTAGCGGGGATTCTGGGGCCAACGTCCTGACTTTC. Encoded protein: CAISVSSGDSGANVLTF.

The chain links TRBV10-1 to TRBJ1-2; D is unclear. CDR1 is WNHNN and CDR2 is SYGVQD in the germline V gene (reference sequence). This CDR3 contains 11 residues. The V end was cut by 7 bases, the J end by 8 bases, with 11 bases between. The CDR3 sequence is CASIGCVGYTF. CDR3 in DNA: TGCGCCAGCATTGGTTGCGTAGGCTACACCTTC.

The chain carries TRBV5-1 and TRBJ1-1; TRBD1 matches at 10 bases. The CDR3 spans 17 residues. The trim removed 4 bases at V and 0 bases at J, leaving 9 bases unmatched. Germline-derived CDR1 and CDR2 are SGHRS and YFSETQ. The CDR3, as DNA: TGCGCCAGCAGCCTAGGGACAGGGGCAAAAATGAACACTGAAGCTTTCTTT. Protein sequence: CASSLGTGAKMNTEAFF.

This clone was seen a handful of times. The chain combines TRBV21-1 with TRBJ2-7; the table's D call TRBD1 went unverified against the DNA. TRBV21-1 is termed a pseudogene. The CDR3 extends over 17 amino acids. The CDR3 nucleotides read TGTGCCAGCAGCTGCTCGCGACAGGGGCTCCATCGGTACGAGCAGTACTTC. Translation: CASSCSRQGLHRYEQYF.

The rearrangement uses TRBV9 and TRBJ1-5; tentatively, D is TRBD1 (5 bases). The CDR3 consists of 14 residues. The germline V gene has CDR1 SGDLS and CDR2 YYNGEE. V dropped 1 base and J dropped 5 bases, with 10 bases sitting between them. CDR3 residues: CASSVSGDYQPQHF. In nucleotides, the CDR3 is TGTGCCAGCAGCGTAAGCGGGGACTATCAGCCCCAGCATTTT. Based on the CDR3 plus reference TRBV9 and TRBJ1-5, the full variable domain is DSGVTQTPKHLITATGQRVTLRCSPRSGDLSVYWYQQSLDQGLQFLIQYYNGEERAKGNILERFSAQQFPDLHSELNLSSLELGDSALYFCASSVSGDYQPQHFGDGTRLSIL.

This chain connects TRBV7-8 to TRBJ1-2; D is undetermined. V dropped 5 bases and J dropped 4 bases, with 23 bases sitting between them. Germline loops: CDR1 SGHVS, CDR2 FQNEAQ. The CDR3 extends over 17 amino acids. The CDR3 loop is CASSPVNGRHQTYGYTF. DNA of the CDR3: TGTGCCAGCAGCCCGGTAAACGGCCGACACCAAACCTATGGCTACACCTTC.

V usage is TRBV18 and J usage is TRBJ2-7; 12 bases are a match to TRBD2. CDR3 length: 16 residues. The germline V gene encodes CDR1 KGHSH and CDR2 LQKENI. The V segment lost 3 bases and the J segment 2 bases; nucleotides outside the gene matches: 5. The CDR3 region has the DNA TGTGCCAGCTCACCCTCTGCTAGCGGGGGGGCCTACGAGCAGTACTTC. This codes for CASSPSASGGAYEQYF.

The V and J genes are TRBV7-5 and TRBJ1-5; the table gives TRBD1 as D, unverified against the DNA. TRBV7-5 is flagged as a pseudogene. The CDR3 is made up of 13 amino acids. Here the CDR3 DNA reads TGTGCCAGAAGCCTTAGGGGTGATCAGCCCCAGCATTTT. This sequence encodes CARSLRGDQPQHF.

V and J are TRBV2 and TRBJ1-1; D call uncertain. This CDR3 comprises 12 residues. Germline-derived CDR1 and CDR2 are SNHLY and FYNNEI. Trimming shortened V by 6 bases and J by 5 bases, and 10 bases separated the two germline ends. This CDR3 is CASSPSETEAFF. The CDR3 DNA reads TGTGCCAGCAGCCCGAGTGAGACTGAAGCTTTCTTT.

The chain carries TRBV12-3 or TRBV12-4 and TRBJ1-6; 10 bases fit TRBD1. Trimming at V came to 6 bases and at J to 9 bases, leaving 2 bases not matched to a gene. The length of the CDR3 is 13 residues. CDR3: CASSRTGGSPLHF. CDR3 DNA: TGTGCCAGCAGCCGGACAGGGGGTTCACCCCTCCACTTT.

The chain recombines TRBV24-1 with TRBJ1-5, with D unclear. The CDR3 totals 12 residues. V was cut by 5 bases and J by 5 bases, with 6 bases left in between. Looked up from germline, CDR1 is KGHDR and CDR2 is SFDVKD. Here the CDR3 DNA reads TGTGCCACCAGTGGGGGAGATCAGCCCCAGCATTTT. Translating gives CATSGGDQPQHF.

This chain links TRBV12-5 with TRBJ1-2; 7 nucleotides agree with TRBD1. This CDR3 contains 15 residues. Germline CDR1 is LGHNT and CDR2 is FRNRAP. J was trimmed by 2 bases and V by 3 bases; bases with no gene match: 6. The CDR3 loop is CASGFWDRKNYGYTF. CDR3 DNA: TGTGCTAGTGGTTTTTGGGACAGAAAAAACTATGGCTACACCTTC.

This clone was found once. The chain uses TRBV5-1 and TRBJ2-5; 10 bases agree with TRBD1. V was pared by 1 base and J by 2 bases, with 5 bases of the junction left unmatched. The CDR3 has 16 residues. From germline, CDR1 is SGHRS and CDR2 YFSETQ. DNA of the CDR3: TGCGCCAGCAGCTTGTGGGGACAGGGGATTCAAGAGACCCAGTACTTC. This codes for CASSLWGQGIQETQYF.

The chain joins TRBV24-1 to TRBJ2-1; 9 bases match TRBD1. V lost 10 bases and J lost 4; bases outside the gene matches: 7. The CDR3 extends over 14 amino acids. Looked up from germline, CDR1 is KGHDR and CDR2 is SFDVKD. CDR3 protein: CATDPGQGYNEQFF. The CDR3 DNA sequence: TGTGCCACTGACCCGGGACAGGGATACAATGAGCAGTTCTTC.